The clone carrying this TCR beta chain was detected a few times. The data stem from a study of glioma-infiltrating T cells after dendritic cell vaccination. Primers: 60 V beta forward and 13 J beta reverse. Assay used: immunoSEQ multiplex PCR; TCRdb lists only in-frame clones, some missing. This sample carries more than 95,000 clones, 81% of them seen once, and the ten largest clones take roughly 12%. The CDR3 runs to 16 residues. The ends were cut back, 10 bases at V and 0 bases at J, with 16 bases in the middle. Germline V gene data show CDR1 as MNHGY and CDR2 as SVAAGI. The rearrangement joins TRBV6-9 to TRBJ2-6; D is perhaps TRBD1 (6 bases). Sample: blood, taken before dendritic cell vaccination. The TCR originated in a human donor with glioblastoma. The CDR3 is CATHLRTVSGANVLTF. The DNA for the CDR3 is TGTGCCACACACCTGAGGACAGTCTCTGGGGCCAACGTCCTGACTTTC.